Listed here are 8 T cell receptor beta chains from one sample, sequenced in a study of cytomegalovirus exposure and HLA in healthy donors. The PCR made use of 60 Vbeta and 13 Jbeta primers. Using immunoSEQ multiplex PCR, the repertoire was profiled, and TCRdb retains in-frame clones only, with some absent. Among around 150,000 clones listed, about 80% were seen once. What was sequenced was PBMCs. These receptors all come from a man aged 18 to 30 in good health and CMV-seronegative.

This clone has just one count. V and J are TRBV9 and TRBJ2-3; 8 positions agree with TRBD1. The J segment lost 9 bases and the V segment lost 3 bases, leaving 12 bases of the junction unmatched. CDR3 length: 15 amino acids. Germline V gene sequence: CDR1 SGDLS, CDR2 YYNGEE. CDR3 DNA: TGTGCCAGCAGCGAAGGACAGGGTCAACAGGGGACGCAGTATTTT. The encoded protein is CASSEGQGQQGTQYF.

The CDR3 region is CASSQSLPAAMDNEQFF. As DNA, the CDR3 is TGCGCCAGCAGCCAATCCCTCCCTGCGGCTATGGACAATGAGCAGTTCTTC. The chain combines TRBV4-1 with TRBJ2-1; unclear D gene. The CDR3 consists of 17 residues. Germline-derived CDR1 and CDR2 are MGHRA and YSYEKL. V was pared by 2 bases and J by 5 bases, with 19 bases between.

The V call is TRBV27, the J call TRBJ2-2; 7 nucleotides match TRBD2. The germline CDR1 and CDR2 sequences are MNHEY and SMNVEV (reference sequence). This CDR3 has 16 amino acids. V shed 3 bases and J 4 bases; nucleotides not matched to a gene: 8. CDR3 loop: CASSFRRERITGELFF. The CDR3 bases are TGTGCCAGCAGTTTTAGGCGGGAGAGGATCACCGGGGAGCTGTTTTTT.

The V and J genes are TRBV11-3 and TRBJ2-5; a weak D match, TRBD1 (5 bases). The germline V gene encodes CDR1 SGHNT and CDR2 YENEEA. The V and J ends lost 2 bases and 5 bases respectively, with 12 bases between them. The CDR3 extends over 14 amino acids. DNA for the CDR3: TGTGCCAGCAGCTTACATCAGGGTGGGGAGACCCAGTACTTC. The encoded protein is CASSLHQGGETQYF.

The chain recombines TRBV4-1 with TRBJ2-1; D gene uncertain. V lost 2 bases and J lost 5, with 13 bases in between. CDR1 and CDR2 from the germline V gene are MGHRA and YSYEKL. CDR3 size: 15 residues. The CDR3 here is CASSQLLTNDNEQFF. CDR3 DNA sequence: TGCGCCAGCAGCCAACTGCTCACTAACGACAATGAGCAGTTCTTC.

This clone was seen many times. The chain has TRBV19 and TRBJ1-2; weak D call: TRBD1 (6 bases). This CDR3 has 14 residues. Trimming left V 4 bases short and J 3 bases short, with 12 bases between. CDR1 is LNHDA and CDR2 is SQIVND in the germline V gene (reference sequence). Written as DNA, the CDR3 is TGTGCCAGTAGTAAGGCAGGGGACCACTATGGCTACACCTTC. It is translated as CASSKAGDHYGYTF.

This clone was seen only once. This chain uses TRBV27 with TRBJ1-5; unclear D gene. V lost 2 bases and J 0 bases, leaving 8 bases between the germline ends. Germline V CDR1 and CDR2: MNHEY, SMNVEV (reference sequence). This CDR3 is built from 15 residues. The CDR3 nucleotides read TGTGCCAGCAGTTTAATCCGTTATAGCAATCAGCCCCAGCATTTT. Translation gives CASSLIRYSNQPQHF.

This clone has only a few counts. The same CDR3 can be traced to other DNA sequences in this sample. This sequence joins TRBV18 and TRBJ2-5; D possibly corresponds to TRBD1 (5 bases). The germline V gene encodes CDR1 KGHSH and CDR2 LQKENI. This CDR3 is built from 14 residues. Trimming stripped 3 bases from V and 3 bases from J, with 11 bases between. The CDR3 reads CASSPNAGKETQYF. The CDR3 region has the DNA TGTGCCAGCTCACCGAACGCAGGGAAAGAGACCCAGTACTTC. Full variable domain (outside the CDR3, taken from reference TRBV18 and TRBJ2-5): NAGVMQNPRHLVRRRGQEARLRCSPMKGHSHVYWYRQLPEEGLKFMVYLQKENIIDESGMPKERFSAEFPKEGPSILRIQQVVRGDSAAYFCASSPNAGKETQYFGPGTRLLVL.